This T cell receptor beta chain was sequenced in a study of shared clonotypes between healthy human individuals. Between the trimmed V and J ends, which lost 5 bases and 4 bases, there was a span of 15 bases. Looked up from germline, CDR1 is SGHTA and CDR2 is FQGNSA. The CDR3 is made up of 15 amino acids. It was into CD45RA+ naive and CD45RA-negative memory subsets that the CD4+ cells were split. TCRdb keeps only in-frame clones here, not all; method: immunoSEQ multiplex PCR. The table has 2 million to 2.5 million clones, 93% seen once. The sequenced sample consisted of naive CD4+ T cells from PBMCs. As for subset: CD45RA+ positively selected. The chain carries TRBV7-2 and TRBJ1-3, with D hard to call. The sequence derives from a man between 18 and 35 years old in good health. Some clones in this sample may be carry-over from other donors' samples. The DNA for the CDR3 is TGTGCCAGCAGCGGGCCAGGCCTGGGGGGAAACACCATATATTTT. Protein sequence: CASSGPGLGGNTIYF. Using reference TRBV7-2 and TRBJ1-3 for the parts outside the CDR3, the full variable domain is GAGVSQSPSNKVTEKGKDVELRCDPISGHTALYWYRQSLGQGLEFLIYFQGNSAPDKSGLPSDRFSAERTGGSVSTLTIQRTQQEDSAVYLCASSGPGLGGNTIYFGEGSWLTVV.